Below, one T cell receptor beta chain is given with its context. What it binds is not known. The entry originates in a study of CXCR3-negative and CXCR3-positive naive CD8 T cells. This CDR3 is built from 15 residues. Germline V gives CDR1 LGHNA, CDR2 YSLEER. Findings and limits, study-wide: For memory CD8+ cells diversity was much lower, but both naive subsets had comparably high diversity.

The libraries of TRB cDNA were constructed through 5' RACE using UMI labels. No DNA is given; TCRdb re-called the 5' RACE reads and lists each CDR3 protein once. This sample's clone table lists 100,000 or so distinct CDR3 sequences. The sample taken for sequencing was naive CXCR3- CD8+ T cells from blood. Sample subset: CD45RO-CCR7+CD27+CD95- naive CD8+ T cells lacking CXCR3 (TNR3-). The sequence came from a human donor in good health. Some clones in this sample may be carry-over from other donors' samples. The chain joins TRBV4-3 to TRBJ1-1; TCRdb's D gene call, TRBD1, goes unchecked for lack of DNA. CDR3 region: CASSQDFSGGLGAFF.